This T cell receptor beta chain was identified during a study of cytomegalovirus exposure and HLA in healthy donors. Study-level findings and limits: A link between a missense DCLRE1C variant and TCR beta V- and J-gene trimming emerged from a later analysis.

The V gene's germline CDR1 is MDHEN and CDR2 SYDVKM. V was trimmed by 8 bases and J by 0 bases, leaving 13 bases between them. CDR3 length equals 15 residues. Concerning this clone itself: Its antigen remains unknown.

The PCR had 60 Vbeta and 13 Jbeta primers. The table came from immunoSEQ multiplex PCR; TCRdb's copy has only in-frame clones and leaves some out. The sample lists about 89,000 clones, about three quarters occurring once. Sequencing was done on a sample of PBMCs. The chain joins TRBV28 to TRBJ2-2, with D perhaps TRBD1 (6 bases). The source of this sequence is a man aged 25-45 years in good health and CMV-seropositive. The DNA of the CDR3 is TGTGCCAGCGGAACAGGGTGGGCGAACACCGGGGAGCTGTTTTTT. It specifies CASGTGWANTGELFF.